The sequence of this TCR beta chain was determined in a study of blood T cell repertoires in COVID-19. Trimming took 4 bases from V and 4 from J; bases not matched to a gene: 5. Germline CDR1 is SGHRS and CDR2 is YFSETQ. The CDR3 has 14 amino acids. Data came from immunoSEQ multiplex PCR; TCRdb stores just in-frame clones and leaves some out. The sample lists around 450,000 clones; about 90% were seen once. The sample taken for sequencing was PBMCs or T cells enriched from blood (not recorded which). The genes are TRBV5-1 and TRBJ2-5; 9 positions agree with TRBD1. The sequence derives from a man in his late teens or twenties who had recovered from COVID-19. CDR3 DNA: TGCGCCAGCAGCATACAGGGGGCCGCAGAGACCCAGTACTTC. Protein product: CASSIQGAAETQYF.